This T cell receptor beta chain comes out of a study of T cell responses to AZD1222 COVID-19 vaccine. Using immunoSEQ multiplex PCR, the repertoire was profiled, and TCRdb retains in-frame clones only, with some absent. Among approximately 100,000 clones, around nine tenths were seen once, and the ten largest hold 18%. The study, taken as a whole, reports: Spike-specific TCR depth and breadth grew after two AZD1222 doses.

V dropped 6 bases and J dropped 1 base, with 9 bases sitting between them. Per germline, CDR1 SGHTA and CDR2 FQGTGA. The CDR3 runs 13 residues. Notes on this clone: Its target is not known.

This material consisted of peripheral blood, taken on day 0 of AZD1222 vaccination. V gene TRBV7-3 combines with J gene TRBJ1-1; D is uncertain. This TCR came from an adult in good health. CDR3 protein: CASSGGPNTEAFF. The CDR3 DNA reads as TGTGCCAGCAGTGGCGGCCCGAACACTGAAGCTTTCTTT.